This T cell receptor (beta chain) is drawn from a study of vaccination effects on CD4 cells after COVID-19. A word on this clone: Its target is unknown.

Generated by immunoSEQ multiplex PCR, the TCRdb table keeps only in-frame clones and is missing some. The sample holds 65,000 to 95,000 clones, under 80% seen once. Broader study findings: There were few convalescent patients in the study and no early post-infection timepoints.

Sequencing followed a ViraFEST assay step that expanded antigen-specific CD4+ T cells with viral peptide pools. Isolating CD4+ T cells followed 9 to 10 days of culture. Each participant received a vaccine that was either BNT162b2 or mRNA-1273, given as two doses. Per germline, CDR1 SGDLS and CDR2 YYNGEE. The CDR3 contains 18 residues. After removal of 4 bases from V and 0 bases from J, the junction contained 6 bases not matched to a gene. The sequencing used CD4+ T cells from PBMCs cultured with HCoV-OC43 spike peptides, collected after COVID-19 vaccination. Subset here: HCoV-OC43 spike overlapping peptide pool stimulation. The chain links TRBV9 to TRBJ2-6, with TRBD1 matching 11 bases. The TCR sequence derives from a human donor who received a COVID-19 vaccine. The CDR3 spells CASSSGQGAPSGANVLTF. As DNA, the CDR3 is TGTGCCAGCAGCTCCGGACAGGGGGCGCCCTCTGGGGCCAACGTCCTGACTTTC.